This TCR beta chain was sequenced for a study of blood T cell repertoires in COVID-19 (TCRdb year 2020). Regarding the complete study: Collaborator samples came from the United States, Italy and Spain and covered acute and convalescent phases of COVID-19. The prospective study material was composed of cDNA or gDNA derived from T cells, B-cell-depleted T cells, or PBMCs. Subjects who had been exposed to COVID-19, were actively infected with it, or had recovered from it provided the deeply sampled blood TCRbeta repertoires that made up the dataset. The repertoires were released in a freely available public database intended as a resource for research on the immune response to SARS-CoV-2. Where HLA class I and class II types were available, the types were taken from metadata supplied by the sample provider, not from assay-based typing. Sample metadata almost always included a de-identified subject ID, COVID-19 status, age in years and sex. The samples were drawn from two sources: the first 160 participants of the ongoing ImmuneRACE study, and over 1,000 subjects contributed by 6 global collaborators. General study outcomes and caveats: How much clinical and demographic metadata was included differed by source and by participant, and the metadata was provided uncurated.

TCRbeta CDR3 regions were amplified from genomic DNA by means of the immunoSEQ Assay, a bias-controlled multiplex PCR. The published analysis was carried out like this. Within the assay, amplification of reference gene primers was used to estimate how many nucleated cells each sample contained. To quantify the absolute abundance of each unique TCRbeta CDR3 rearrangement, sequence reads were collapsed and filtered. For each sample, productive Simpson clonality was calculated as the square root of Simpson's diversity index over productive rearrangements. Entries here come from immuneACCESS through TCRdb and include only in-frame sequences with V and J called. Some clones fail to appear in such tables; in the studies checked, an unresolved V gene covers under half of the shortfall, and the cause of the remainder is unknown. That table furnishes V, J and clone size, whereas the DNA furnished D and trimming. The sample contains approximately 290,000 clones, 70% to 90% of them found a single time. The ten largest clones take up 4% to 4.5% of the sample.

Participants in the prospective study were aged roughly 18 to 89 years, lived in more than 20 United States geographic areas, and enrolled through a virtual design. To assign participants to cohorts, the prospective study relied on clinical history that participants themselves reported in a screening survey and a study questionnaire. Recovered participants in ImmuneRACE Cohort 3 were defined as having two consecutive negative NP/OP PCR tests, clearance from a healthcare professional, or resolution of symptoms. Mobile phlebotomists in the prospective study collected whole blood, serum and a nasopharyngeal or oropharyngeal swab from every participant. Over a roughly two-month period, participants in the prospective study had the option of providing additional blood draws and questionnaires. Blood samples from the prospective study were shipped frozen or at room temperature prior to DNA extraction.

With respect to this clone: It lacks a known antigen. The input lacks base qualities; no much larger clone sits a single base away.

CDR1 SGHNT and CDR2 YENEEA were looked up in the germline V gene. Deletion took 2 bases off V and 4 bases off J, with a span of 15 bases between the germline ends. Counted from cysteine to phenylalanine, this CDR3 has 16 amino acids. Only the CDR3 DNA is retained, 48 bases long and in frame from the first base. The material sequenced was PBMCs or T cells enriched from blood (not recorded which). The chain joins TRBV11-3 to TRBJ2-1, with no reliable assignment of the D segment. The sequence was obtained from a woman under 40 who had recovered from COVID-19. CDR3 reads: CASSLKGETYYNEQFF. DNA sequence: TGTGCCAGCAGCTTAAAAGGAGAGACCTATTACAATGAGCAGTTCTTC.